Below, one TCR beta chain is given with its context. This entry belongs to a study of T cell changes during pregnancy in multiple sclerosis. V gave up 0 bases and J gave up 1 base, with 7 bases separating them. CDR3 size: 14 residues. Germline-derived CDR1 and CDR2 are SGHNT and YYREEE (reference sequence). TCRdb's table, derived via immunoSEQ multiplex PCR, lists solely in-frame clones and lacks some. Found here are roughly 45,000 clones, 90% of them singletons; the top ten hold around 4.7%. The input for sequencing was peripheral blood, taken in the second trimester of pregnancy. The chain links TRBV5-4 to TRBJ1-1, with no clear D. This clonotype originated in a female donor in good health, enrolled as a control in a pregnancy study. The CDR3 here is CASSLDYRNTEAFF. Written as DNA, the CDR3 is TGTGCCAGCAGCTTGGACTACCGGAACACTGAAGCTTTCTTT.